The subject of this entry is one TCR beta chain. TCR beta CDR3 regions were amplified from RNA transcripts. RT-PCR in the first round (using the HTBI primer set) targeted the TCR CDR3. One entry per CDR3 protein, called by TCRdb with MiXCR from the multiplex PCR reads. The data show roughly 510,000 distinct CDR3 sequences, with less than 25% seen just once and about 30% held by the top ten. V was clipped by 5 bases and J by 0 bases, with 8 bases between them. The CDR3 length is 14 residues. From germline, CDR1 is SNHLY and CDR2 FYNNEI. The data originate from a study of T cells in Graves' hyperthyroidism and ophthalmopathy. Graves' hyperthyroidism qualified as stable when ophthalmopathy did not progress within 18 months. Patients were aged 18 to 65, had disease duration under 2 months, and had newly diagnosed hyperthyroidism.

The sequence was obtained from a man between 18 and 29 years old with Graves' hyperthyroidism. Sequenced sample: blood. The chain is built from TRBV2 and TRBJ1-5; no firm D call. CDR3 nucleotides: TGTGCCAGCAGTCGGCTTTATAGCAATCAGCCCCAGCATTTT. Protein product: CASSRLYSNQPQHF.